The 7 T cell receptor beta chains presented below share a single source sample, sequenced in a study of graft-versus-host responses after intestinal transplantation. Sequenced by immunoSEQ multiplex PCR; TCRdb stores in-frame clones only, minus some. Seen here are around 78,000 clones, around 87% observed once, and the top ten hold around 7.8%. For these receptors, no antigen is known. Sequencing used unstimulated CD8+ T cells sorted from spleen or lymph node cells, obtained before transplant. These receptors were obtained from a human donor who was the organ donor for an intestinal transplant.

CDR3 amino acids: CASSLSSTEAPYEQYF. CDR3 sequence (DNA): TGTGCCAGCAGTTTATCTTCGACTGAGGCCCCCTACGAGCAGTACTTC. This chain links TRBV28 with TRBJ2-7; D is uncertain. The V and J ends lost 1 base and 2 bases respectively, with 15 bases between them. The germline CDR1 and CDR2 sequences are MDHEN and SYDVKM. CDR3 length: 16 amino acids.

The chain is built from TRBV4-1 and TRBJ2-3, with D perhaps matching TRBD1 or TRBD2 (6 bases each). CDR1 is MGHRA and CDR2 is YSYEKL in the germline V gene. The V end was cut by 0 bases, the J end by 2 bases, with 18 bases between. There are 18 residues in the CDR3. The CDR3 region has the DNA TGCGCCAGCAGCCAAGATGATTGGGGGGCGGAACCCACAGATACGCAGTATTTT. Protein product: CASSQDDWGAEPTDTQYF.

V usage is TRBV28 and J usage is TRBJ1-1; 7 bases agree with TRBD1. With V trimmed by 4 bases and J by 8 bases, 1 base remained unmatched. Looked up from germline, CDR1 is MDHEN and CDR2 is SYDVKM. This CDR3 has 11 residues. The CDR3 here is CASSSGQEAFF. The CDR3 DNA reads TGTGCCAGCAGTTCGGGACAGGAAGCTTTCTTT.

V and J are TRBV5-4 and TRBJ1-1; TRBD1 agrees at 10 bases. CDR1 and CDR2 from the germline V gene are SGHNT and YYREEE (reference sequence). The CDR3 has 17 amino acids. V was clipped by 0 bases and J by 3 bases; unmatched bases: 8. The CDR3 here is CASSLGVTGGMDTEAFF. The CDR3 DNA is TGTGCCAGCAGCTTGGGGGTGACAGGGGGCATGGACACTGAAGCTTTCTTT.

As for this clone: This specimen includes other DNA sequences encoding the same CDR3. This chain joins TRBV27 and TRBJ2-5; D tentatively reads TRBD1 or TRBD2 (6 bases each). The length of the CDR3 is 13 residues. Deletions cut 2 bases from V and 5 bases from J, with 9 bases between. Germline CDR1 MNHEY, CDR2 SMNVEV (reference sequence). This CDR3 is CASSLLGGETQYF. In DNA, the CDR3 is TGTGCCAGCAGTTTACTAGGGGGGGAGACCCAGTACTTC.

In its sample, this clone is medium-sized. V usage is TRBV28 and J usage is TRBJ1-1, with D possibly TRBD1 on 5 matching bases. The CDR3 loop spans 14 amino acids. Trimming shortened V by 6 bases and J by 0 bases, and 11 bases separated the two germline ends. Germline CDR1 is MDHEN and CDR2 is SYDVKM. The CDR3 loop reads CASRLPGVNTEAFF. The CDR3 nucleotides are TGTGCCAGCAGATTACCGGGGGTGAACACTGAAGCTTTCTTT.

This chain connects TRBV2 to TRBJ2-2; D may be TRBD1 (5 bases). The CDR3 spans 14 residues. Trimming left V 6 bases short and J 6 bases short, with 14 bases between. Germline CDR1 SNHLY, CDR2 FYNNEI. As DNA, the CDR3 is TGTGCCAGCAGGGGCCAGGGTATGGCCGGGGAGCTGTTTTTT. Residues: CASRGQGMAGELFF.